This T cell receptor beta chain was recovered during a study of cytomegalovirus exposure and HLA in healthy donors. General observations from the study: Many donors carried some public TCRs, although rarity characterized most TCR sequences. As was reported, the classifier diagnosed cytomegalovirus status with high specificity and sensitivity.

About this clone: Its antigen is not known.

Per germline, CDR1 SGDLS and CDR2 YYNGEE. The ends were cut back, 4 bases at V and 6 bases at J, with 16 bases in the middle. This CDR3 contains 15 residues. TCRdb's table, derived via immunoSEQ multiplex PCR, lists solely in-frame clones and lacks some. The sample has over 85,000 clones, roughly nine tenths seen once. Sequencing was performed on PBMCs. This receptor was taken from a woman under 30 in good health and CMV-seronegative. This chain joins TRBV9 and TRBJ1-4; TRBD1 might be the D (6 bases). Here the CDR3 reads CASSLSGGPDEKLFF. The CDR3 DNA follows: TGTGCCAGCAGCCTCTCGGGGGGGCCAGATGAAAAACTGTTTTTT. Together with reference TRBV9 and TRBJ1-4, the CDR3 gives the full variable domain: DSGVTQTPKHLITATGQRVTLRCSPRSGDLSVYWYQQSLDQGLQFLIQYYNGEERAKGNILERFSAQQFPDLHSELNLSSLELGDSALYFCASSLSGGPDEKLFFGSGTQLSVL.